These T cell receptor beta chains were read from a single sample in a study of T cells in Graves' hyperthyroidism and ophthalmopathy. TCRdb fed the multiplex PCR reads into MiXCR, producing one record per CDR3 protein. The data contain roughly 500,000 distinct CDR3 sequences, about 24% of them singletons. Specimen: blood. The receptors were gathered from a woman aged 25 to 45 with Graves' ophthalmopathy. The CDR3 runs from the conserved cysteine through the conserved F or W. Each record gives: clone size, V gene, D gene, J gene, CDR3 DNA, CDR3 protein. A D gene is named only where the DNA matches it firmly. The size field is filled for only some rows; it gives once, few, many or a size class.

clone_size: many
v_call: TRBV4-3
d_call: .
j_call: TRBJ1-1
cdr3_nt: TGCGCCAGCAGCGTGGGGGGGCGCAGGACTGAAGCTTTCTTT
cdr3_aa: CASSVGGRRTEAFF

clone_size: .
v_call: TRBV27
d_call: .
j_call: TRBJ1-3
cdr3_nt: TGTGCCAGCAAGCAGGGATCTGGAAACACCATATATTTT
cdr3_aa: CASKQGSGNTIYF

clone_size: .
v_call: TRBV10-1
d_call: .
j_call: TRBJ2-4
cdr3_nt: TGCGCCAGCAGTGATGGAAATTTAGCCAAAAACATTCAGTACTTC
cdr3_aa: CASSDGNLAKNIQYF

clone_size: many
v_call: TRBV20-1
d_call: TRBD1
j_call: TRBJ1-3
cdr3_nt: TGCAGTGCTAGACGGACAGGGACGGGAAACACCATATATTTT
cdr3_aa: CSARRTGTGNTIYF

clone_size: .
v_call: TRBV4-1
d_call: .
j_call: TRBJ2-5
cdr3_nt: TGCGCCAGCAGCCAGAGTTGGGGGGCCTGGGAGACCCAGTACTTC
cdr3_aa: CASSQSWGAWETQYF

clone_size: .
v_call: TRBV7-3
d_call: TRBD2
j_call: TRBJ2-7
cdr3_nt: TGTGCCAGCAGCTTAGGACTAGCGGGAGGGCCCAAGTACTTC
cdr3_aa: CASSLGLAGGPKYF

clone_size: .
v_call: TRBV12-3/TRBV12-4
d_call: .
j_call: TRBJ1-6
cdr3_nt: TGTGCCAGCACCCGGGGAGGGGGAACTTTCCCACTTTATTCACCCCTCCACTTT
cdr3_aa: CASTRGGGTFPLYSPLHF

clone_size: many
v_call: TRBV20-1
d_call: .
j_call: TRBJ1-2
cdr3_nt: TGCAGTGCTGACAGCACTAGCACAGGGCGCTATGGCTACACCTTC
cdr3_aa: CSADSTSTGRYGYTF

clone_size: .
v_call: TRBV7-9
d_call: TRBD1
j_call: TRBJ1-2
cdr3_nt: TGTGCCAGCAGCTTCGGACAGGAGGCTAACTATGGTTACACCTTC
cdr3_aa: CASSFGQEANYGYTF

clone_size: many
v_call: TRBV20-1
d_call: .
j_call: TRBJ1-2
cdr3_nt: TGCAGTGCTCCACAGGGAACGAGTGGCTACACCTTC
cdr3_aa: CSAPQGTSGYTF

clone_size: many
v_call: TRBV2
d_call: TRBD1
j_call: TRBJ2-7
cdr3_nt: TGTGCCAGCAGTGGAATAGGACAGGGGACGGACGAGCAGTACTTC
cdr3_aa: CASSGIGQGTDEQYF

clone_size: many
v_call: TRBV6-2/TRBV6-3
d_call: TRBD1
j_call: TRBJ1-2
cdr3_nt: TGTGCCAGTGAACTGGGGACAGGGGTTCGCTACACCTTC
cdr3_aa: CASELGTGVRYTF

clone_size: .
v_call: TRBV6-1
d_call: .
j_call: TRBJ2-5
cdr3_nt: TGTGCCAGCAGTGAAATAACGACCCGAACCCAGTACTTC
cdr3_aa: CASSEITTRTQYF

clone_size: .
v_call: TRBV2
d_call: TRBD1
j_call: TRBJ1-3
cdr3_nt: TGTGCCAGCAGGAGCGACAGGGATCCTGGAAACACCATATATTTT
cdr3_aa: CASRSDRDPGNTIYF

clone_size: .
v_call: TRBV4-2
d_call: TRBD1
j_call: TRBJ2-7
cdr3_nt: TGTGCCAGCAGCCACTCTCCGGGACAGATAACCTACGAGCAGTACTTC
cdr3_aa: CASSHSPGQITYEQYF

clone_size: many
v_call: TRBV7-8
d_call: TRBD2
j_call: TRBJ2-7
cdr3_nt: TGTGCCAGCACCCCTAGGAGGACTAGCGCGTACGAGCAGTACTTC
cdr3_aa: CASTPRRTSAYEQYF

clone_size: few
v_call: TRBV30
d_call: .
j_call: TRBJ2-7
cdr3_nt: TGTGCCTGGAGTGAGAACCTTTCCTACGAGCAGTACTTC
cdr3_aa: CAWSENLSYEQYF

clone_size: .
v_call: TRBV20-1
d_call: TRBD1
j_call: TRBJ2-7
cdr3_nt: TGCAGTGCTGACGGACAGGGCTCCTACGAGCAGTACTTC
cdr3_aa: CSADGQGSYEQYF

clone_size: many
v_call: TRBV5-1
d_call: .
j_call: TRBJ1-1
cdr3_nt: TGCGCCAGCAGCTTGTGCAGGGGTGATTGGTGCACTGAAGCTTTCTTT
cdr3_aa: CASSLCRGDWCTEAFF

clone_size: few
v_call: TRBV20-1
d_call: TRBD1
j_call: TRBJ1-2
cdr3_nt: TGCAGTTTGGGACAGAACTATGGCTACACCTTC
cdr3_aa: CSLGQNYGYTF

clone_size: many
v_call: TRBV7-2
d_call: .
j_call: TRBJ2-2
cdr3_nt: TGTGCCAGCAGCCAGGGAGTCGGGGAGCTGTTTTTT
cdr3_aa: CASSQGVGELFF

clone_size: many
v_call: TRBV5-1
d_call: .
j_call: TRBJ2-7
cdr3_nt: TGCGCCAGCAGCTTCTCAGGGATGGCCTACGAGCAGTACTTC
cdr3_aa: CASSFSGMAYEQYF

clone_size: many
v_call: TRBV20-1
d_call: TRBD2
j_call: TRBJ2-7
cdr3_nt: TGCAGTGCTCAAATAGCGGGGGGGCCTTCCTACGAGCAGTACTTC
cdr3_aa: CSAQIAGGPSYEQYF

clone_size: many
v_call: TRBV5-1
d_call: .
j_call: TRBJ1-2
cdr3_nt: TGCGCCAGCAGCCTGGATTCTCCCTCCTATGGCTACACCTTC
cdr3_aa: CASSLDSPSYGYTF

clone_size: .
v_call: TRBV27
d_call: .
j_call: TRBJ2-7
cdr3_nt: TGTGCCAGCAGTAACAGCGGAGGGAACTACGAGCAGTACTTC
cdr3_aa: CASSNSGGNYEQYF

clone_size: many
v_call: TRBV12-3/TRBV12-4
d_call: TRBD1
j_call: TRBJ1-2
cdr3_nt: TGTGCCAGCAGCACACAGGGGGCGTTAAAAGGCTACACCTTC
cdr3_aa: CASSTQGALKGYTF

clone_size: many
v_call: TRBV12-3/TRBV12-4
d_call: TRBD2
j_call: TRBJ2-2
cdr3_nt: TGTGCCAGCAGTAGGCCGGGACTAGCGGGGAACACCGGGGAGCTGTTTTTT
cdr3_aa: CASSRPGLAGNTGELFF

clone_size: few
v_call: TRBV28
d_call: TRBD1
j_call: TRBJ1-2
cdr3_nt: TGTGCCAGCAGTTTCGCCGGGACAGGAAATGGCTACACCTTC
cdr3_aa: CASSFAGTGNGYTF

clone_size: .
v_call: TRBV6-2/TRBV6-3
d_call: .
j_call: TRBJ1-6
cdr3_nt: TGTGCCAGCAGTTACTCTCTGGGACCCCTCCACTTT
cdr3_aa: CASSYSLGPLHF

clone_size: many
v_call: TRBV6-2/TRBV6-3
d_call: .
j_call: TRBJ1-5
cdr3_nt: TGTGCCAGCAGACAGGCGAATAGCAATCAGCCCCAGCATTTT
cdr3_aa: CASRQANSNQPQHF

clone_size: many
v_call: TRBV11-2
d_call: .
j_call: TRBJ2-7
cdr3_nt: TGTGCCAGCAGGGGCGGAGGGGTTGGGCAGTACTTC
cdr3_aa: CASRGGGVGQYF

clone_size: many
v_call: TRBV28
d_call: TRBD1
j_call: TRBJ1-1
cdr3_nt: TGTGCCAGCAGTCCCGGGACAGCCATAATGAACACTGAAGCTTTCTTT
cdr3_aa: CASSPGTAIMNTEAFF

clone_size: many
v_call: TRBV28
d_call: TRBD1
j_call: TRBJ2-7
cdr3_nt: TGTGCCAGCAGTCCACAGGGGGCATCGTACGAGCAGTACTTC
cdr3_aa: CASSPQGASYEQYF

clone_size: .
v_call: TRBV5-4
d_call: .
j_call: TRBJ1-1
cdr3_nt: TGTGCCAGCAGTGTCCGGGGCATTGACACTGAAGCTTTCTTT
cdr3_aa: CASSVRGIDTEAFF